The 9 T cell receptor beta chains listed next were all sequenced from one sample in a study of blood T cell repertoires in COVID-19 (TCRdb year 2020). Library preparation used the immunoSEQ multiplex PCR assay. Imported from immuneACCESS, the table was reduced by TCRdb to in-frame sequences with V and J called. These copies leave out some clones; in studies compared against another copy, an unresolved V gene accounts for under half, and the cause of the remainder is not known. The sample records some 240,000 clones, approximately 84% of which are singletons. 3.4% of the sample comes from the top ten. Sequenced material: PBMCs or T cells enriched from blood (not recorded which). Every receptor here comes from a man over 45 who had recovered from COVID-19.

The DNA of the CDR3 is TGTGCCATCAGGTCGGCAGGGGCGGATGGCTACACCTTC. Encoded protein: CAIRSAGADGYTF. The chain links TRBV10-3 to TRBJ1-2; D perhaps matches TRBD1 (6 bases). Germline loops: CDR1 ENHRY, CDR2 SYGVKD. The CDR3 covers 13 residues. The V end was cut by 6 bases, the J end by 6 bases, with 14 bases between.

This clone was observed a few times. The genes are TRBV28 and TRBJ2-2; a possible D gene is TRBD1 (6 bases). The length of the CDR3 is 16 residues. Germline CDR1 is MDHEN and CDR2 is SYDVKM. Trimming removed 11 bases from V and 5 bases from J, with 24 bases in between. CDR3 nucleotide sequence: TGTGCCGCGAGAAGGGGGTCAGGCAGCCGTACCGGGGAGCTGTTTTTT. Translated, it gives CAARRGSGSRTGELFF.

The chain has TRBV19 and TRBJ2-7; 9 bases match TRBD1. The J segment lost 6 bases and the V segment lost 3 bases, leaving 6 bases of the junction unmatched. CDR1 and CDR2 from the germline V gene are LNHDA and SQIVND (reference sequence). The CDR3 runs to 14 residues. The CDR3, as DNA: TGTGCCAGTAGTATCTGGGGACAGGGCACCGAGCAGTACTTC. Protein sequence: CASSIWGQGTEQYF.

The gene calls are TRBV4-1 and TRBJ1-2, with D possibly TRBD1 on 5 matching bases. CDR3 size: 15 residues. V lost 6 bases and J lost 2, with 16 bases in between. Germline V lookup: CDR1 MGHRA, CDR2 YSYEKL. CDR3 coding DNA: TGCGCCAGCAGTCAACCTAAAGACAGAAACTATGGCTACACCTTC. Translation gives CASSQPKDRNYGYTF.

The rearrangement joins TRBV30 to TRBJ1-3, with 7 positions matching TRBD1. The ends lost 3 bases at V and 0 bases at J; junction bases unmatched: 5. Germline V gives CDR1 GTSNPN, CDR2 SVGIG (reference sequence). The CDR3 extends over 15 amino acids. CDR3 nucleotides: TGTGCCTGGAGGAGGGACAGCCTCTCTGGAAACACCATATATTTT. This codes for CAWRRDSLSGNTIYF.

This clone has a single count. The chain combines TRBV5-1 with TRBJ2-7; 12 nucleotides agree with TRBD2. Germline values: CDR1 SGHRS, CDR2 YFSETQ. The CDR3 spans 15 residues. V lost 4 bases to trimming and J lost 6 bases; unmatched junction nucleotides: 8. CDR3 sequence reads: CASSERTSGVSEQYF. In DNA form, the CDR3 reads TGCGCCAGCAGCGAAAGGACTAGCGGGGTAAGCGAGCAGTACTTC.

This clone was counted between two and nine times. The rearrangement uses TRBV27 and TRBJ1-4, with 7 bases aligning to TRBD1. V was clipped by 5 bases and J by 2 bases; unmatched bases: 8. This CDR3 is built from 16 residues. Germline values: CDR1 MNHEY, CDR2 SMNVEV (reference sequence). The CDR3 is CASSPGTVTTNEKLFF. Written as DNA, the CDR3 is TGTGCCAGCAGTCCCGGGACAGTCACGACTAATGAAAAACTGTTTTTT.

This clone was observed a few times. V usage is TRBV18 and J usage is TRBJ1-5, with a tentative D call TRBD1 (5 bases). V lost 3 bases and J lost 0, with 9 bases in between. Germline values: CDR1 KGHSH, CDR2 LQKENI. This CDR3 has 15 amino acids. CDR3 coding DNA: TGTGCCAGCTCACCGGAGACAGTTAGCAATCAGCCCCAGCATTTT. Amino acids: CASSPETVSNQPQHF. The full variable domain, in which reference TRBV18 and TRBJ1-5 provide the parts outside the CDR3, is NAGVMQNPRHLVRRRGQEARLRCSPMKGHSHVYWYRQLPEEGLKFMVYLQKENIIDESGMPKERFSAEFPKEGPSILRIQQVVRGDSAAYFCASSPETVSNQPQHFGDGTRLSIL.

The chain is built from TRBV7-2 and TRBJ1-5; D gene ambiguous. Trimming removed 3 bases at V and 6 bases at J, with 9 bases between. CDR3 length: 13 residues. In germline, CDR1 is SGHTA, CDR2 FQGNSA. The CDR3 bases are TGTGCCAGCAGCTTTCAGGTGGGTCAGCCCCAGCATTTT. Amino acid sequence: CASSFQVGQPQHF.